This TCR beta chain was found in a study of T cell repertoires in cytomegalovirus infection (dated by TCRdb to about 2019). About the full investigation: Because public TCR beta signatures pointed to carriage of CMV infection together with the matching HLA type, the HLA type of each donor mattered for the analysis. Broader findings and caveats from the paper: The ex vivo response was dominated by HLA-C-restricted CMV-specific TCR beta clonotypes, and the single most frequent clonotype in two of eight donors was supplied by these HLA-C-restricted clonotypes. Cumulative frequency of public TCR beta family members discriminated carriers of CMV infection plus the relevant HLA type in this cohort and an independent approximately 350-donor cohort.

This clonotype was seen more than once but under ten times. The target of this receptor is not known. One end of the junction fails to match germline, which may point to a read error. According to the germline V gene, CDR1 reads SQVTM and CDR2 reads ANQGSEA. From its cysteine to its phenylalanine, the CDR3 spans 11 amino acids. CDR3 DNA is the only sequence kept; it has 33 bases, read in frame from the first base. Sequencing was carried out with an Illumina HiSeq 1500. The public reads were reanalyzed by TCRdb: fastp trimming at Q25, MiXCR alignment, in-frame beta chains only. Under each unique CDR3 protein, matching rows form one entry showing the most common genes and DNA. The sample table lists under 850,000 distinct CDR3 sequences, 35% of them with a count of one. The ten largest account for under 3% of the sample.

This clonotype was sampled from a human donor in good health (CMV status not recorded). Some clones in this sample may be carry-over from other donors' samples. The chain is made from TRBV29-1 and TRBJ2-7; TRBD1 is a possible D gene, resting on 8 matching bases. Sequences were obtained from PBMCs. At the DNA level, the sequence is TGCAGCGTCAAACAGGGGGAGGGGATTGGATTC. It encodes CSVKQGEGIGF.